This TCR beta chain was obtained from a study of early T cells in non-severe SARS-CoV-2 infection. Study outcomes and limitations: There was a bias toward anti-spike CD8 responses in VDJdb matching, which missed private and CD4 specificities.

Each single cDNA molecule received a unique molecular identifier. TCRdb ran MiXCR on the 5' RACE reads and lists one entry per CDR3 protein. This sample yields about 64,000 distinct CDR3 sequences, of which less than 5.5% are seen a single time; around 4.9% belongs to the top ten. The CDR3 runs 12 residues. Germline assignment: CDR1 SGHRS and CDR2 YFSETQ. V lost 0 bases, J lost 4 bases, and 5 bases lay in between. This clonotype was observed many times. Its antigen is unknown. Sample: whole blood. The chain is built from TRBV5-1 and TRBJ2-7, with D maybe TRBD1 (5 bases). The sequence was collected from an adult who was a healthcare worker with PCR-confirmed SARS-CoV-2 infection or an uninfected control (not recorded which). The CDR3 nucleotides are TGCGCCAGCAGCTTGGAGGGGTACGAGCAGTACTTC. It specifies CASSLEGYEQYF.